The 10 T cell receptor beta chains below come from one sample, sequenced in a study of T cells in Graves' hyperthyroidism and ophthalmopathy. Template material for amplifying TCR beta CDR3 regions consisted of RNA transcripts. HTBI primers drove first-round RT-PCR of the TCR CDR3. TCRdb processed the multiplex PCR reads anew with MiXCR; each CDR3 protein has one entry. The data show some 490,000 distinct CDR3 sequences, approximately 23% seen once. The source material was blood. These receptors were taken from a woman in her 70s with Graves' ophthalmopathy.

The V call is TRBV20-1, the J call TRBJ2-7; D unclear. CDR1 is DFQATT and CDR2 is SNEGSKA in the germline V gene (reference sequence). The CDR3 runs 14 residues. The V end lost 1 base, the J end lost 2 bases, and 12 bases lay between the germline ends. In nucleotides, the CDR3 is TGCAGTGCTAGAGTAGGGCTTAACACCTACGAGCAGTACTTC. This translates into CSARVGLNTYEQYF.

V usage is TRBV19 and J usage is TRBJ1-1, with D perhaps TRBD1 (6 bases). Trimming took 3 bases from V and 3 from J, leaving 8 bases between them. Per germline, CDR1 LNHDA and CDR2 SQIVND (reference sequence). The CDR3 runs 13 residues. CDR3 amino acids: CASSIKGDTEAFF. CDR3 DNA sequence: TGTGCCAGTAGTATTAAGGGGGACACTGAAGCTTTCTTT.

This chain connects TRBV28 to TRBJ1-3, with D unclear. The V gene lost 2 bases and the J gene lost 1 base, with 9 bases spanning the gap. The V gene's germline CDR1 is MDHEN and CDR2 SYDVKM. The CDR3 is made up of 15 amino acids. This chain's CDR3 is CASSLHRESGNTIYF. Here the CDR3 DNA reads TGTGCCAGCAGTTTACACAGAGAGTCTGGAAACACCATATATTTT.

The J gene is TRBJ2-1, the V gene TRBV30, with 9 bases aligning to TRBD2. Germline CDR1 is GTSNPN and CDR2 is SVGIG (reference sequence). The CDR3 runs 15 residues. With 5 bases clipped from V and 4 bases from J, the junction kept 9 bases outside the gene matches. Here the CDR3 DNA reads TGTGCCTGGGCAACGACTAGCGGCTTTTACAATGAGCAGTTCTTC. It is translated as CAWATTSGFYNEQFF. The entire variable domain, with the rest obtained from reference TRBV30 and TRBJ2-1, is as follows: SQTIHQWPATLVQPVGSPLSLECTVEGTSNPNLYWYRQAAGRGLQLLFYSVGIGQISSEVPQNLSASRPQDRQFILSSKKLLLSDSGFYLCAWATTSGFYNEQFFGPGTRLTVL.

In this sample, this clonotype turned up a few times. CDR3 coding DNA: TGTGCCAGTAGTCTCGGGACTAGCGGGAGGGCCCCCCTTAGTGAGCAGTTCTTC. Its translation: CASSLGTSGRAPLSEQFF. This chain connects TRBV19 to TRBJ2-1, with 16 bases aligning to TRBD2. V trimming: 5 bases; J trimming: 9 bases; junction bases outside the gene matches: 13. CDR1 and CDR2 (germline): LNHDA, SQIVND (reference sequence). The CDR3 has 18 amino acids.

This clonotype has ten or more counts. The V gene is TRBV12-3 or TRBV12-4, the J gene TRBJ2-1, with 7 bases identical to TRBD2. CDR3 length: 13 amino acids. The V and J ends lost 4 bases and 9 bases, in that order; junction bases with no gene match: 6. The DNA for the CDR3 is TGTGCCAGCAGTTCAAGGGAGGGCGGTGAGCAGTTCTTC. It translates to CASSSREGGEQFF.

The chain has TRBV5-6 and TRBJ2-1, with a weak D call TRBD2 (5 bases). This CDR3 comprises 15 residues. Deletions cut 1 base from V and 3 bases from J, with 11 bases between. Germline V lookup: CDR1 SGHDT, CDR2 YYEEEE. The CDR3, as DNA: TGTGCCAGCAGCTTGAGAGGGTCTCACTACAATGAGCAGTTCTTC. Encoded protein: CASSLRGSHYNEQFF.

This clonotype occurred many times. The V call is TRBV6-1, the J call TRBJ2-3; D is ambiguous. Germline V gene sequence: CDR1 MNHNS, CDR2 SASEGT. V was trimmed by 7 bases and J by 3 bases, leaving 20 bases between them. This CDR3 contains 16 residues. CDR3 in DNA: TGTGCCAGCATTATGTTCGGAAACCAGAGGACAGATACGCAGTATTTT. Protein: CASIMFGNQRTDTQYF.

This clonotype was seen repeatedly, ten times or more. The V and J genes are TRBV7-2 and TRBJ2-3; 11 bases fit TRBD1. This CDR3 has 15 residues. Germline CDR1 reads SGHTA; CDR2 reads FQGNSA. V lost 5 bases and J lost 4; bases outside the gene matches: 5. The CDR3: CASSPGQGAADTQYF. The CDR3 region has the DNA TGTGCCAGCAGCCCCGGACAGGGGGCAGCAGATACGCAGTATTTT.

Many counts were recorded for this clonotype. J is TRBJ2-4 and V is TRBV2, with TRBD1 matching 7 bases. Germline V gene sequence: CDR1 SNHLY, CDR2 FYNNEI. Unmatched junction bases numbered 8, after V lost 6 bases and J lost 0 bases. There are 16 residues in the CDR3. CDR3 amino acids: CASSDRQGLAKNIQYF. In DNA, the CDR3 is TGTGCCAGCAGCGACAGACAGGGCTTAGCCAAAAACATTCAGTACTTC.